This T cell receptor (beta chain) was identified during a study of T-cell reconstitution after alpha-beta-depleted transplantation in children. CDR3 length: 12 amino acids. Germline CDR1 is SGDLS and CDR2 is YYNGEE. Trimming stripped 0 bases from V and 7 bases from J, with 2 bases between. The table lists this clonotype with a few counts. A TCRbeta library incorporating unique molecular identifiers was prepared. TCRdb called the PCR reads again in MiXCR, with one record for every CDR3 protein. The data contain 500,000 to 600,000 distinct CDR3 sequences, about 16% of them singletons. The material sequenced was PBMCs from the stem cell graft donor, taken from the stem cell graft. The chain uses TRBV9 and TRBJ1-6; D ambiguous. This clonotype originated in a human donor who donated a stem cell graft to a child with acute lymphoblastic leukemia. This CDR3 is CASSVENSPLHF. The CDR3 region has the DNA TGTGCCAGCAGCGTAGAGAATTCACCCCTCCACTTT.